Sequencing of this TCR beta chain was carried out in a study of shared clonotypes between healthy human individuals. Per germline, CDR1 MDHEN and CDR2 SYDVKM. The CDR3 contains 13 residues. V was cut by 7 bases and J by 2 bases, with 9 bases left in between. The unsorted PBMC replicate PCRs were performed with 300 ng DNA, around 32,000 T cell genomes. Authors' processing steps: Filtering differed for immunoSEQ, which gave only junction sequences without quality scores. Sequencing used immunoSEQ multiplex PCR; TCRdb keeps in-frame clones, though not all of them. V, J and clone size derive from that table, while D and trimming were established from the DNA sequence. There are approximately 500,000 clones in the sample; about 72% occur only once, and more than 10% lies in the top ten.

This sequence joins TRBV28 and TRBJ1-5; unclear D gene. The receptor was derived from a woman in her thirties or forties in good health. Some clones in this sample may be carry-over from other donors' samples. The sample was PBMCs. The CDR3 reads CASISGGNQPQHF. The CDR3 DNA is TGTGCCAGCATCAGCGGGGGCAATCAGCCCCAGCATTTT.